This paragraph covers one T cell receptor beta chain sequence. The antigen is not known. Per germline, CDR1 SGHNT and CDR2 YYREEE (reference sequence). Between the trimmed V and J ends, which lost 0 bases and 7 bases, there was a span of 8 bases. The CDR3 totals 14 residues. Generated by immunoSEQ multiplex PCR, the TCRdb table keeps only in-frame clones and is missing some. This table has 100,000 to 150,000 clones, over 75% appearing once. This sample is drawn from a study of T cell responses to AZD1222 COVID-19 vaccine. Whole-study findings and limits: Donors in the cohort were predominantly white British and more often female, and clonal diversity was possibly underestimated.

This receptor was identified in an adult in good health. The sequencing here drew on peripheral blood, taken on day 0 of AZD1222 vaccination. This rearrangement joins TRBV5-4 to TRBJ1-6; D perhaps matches TRBD1 (6 bases). Here the CDR3 DNA reads TGTGCCAGCAGCTTGGGACAGGCAAATTCACCCCTCCACTTT. As protein: CASSLGQANSPLHF.